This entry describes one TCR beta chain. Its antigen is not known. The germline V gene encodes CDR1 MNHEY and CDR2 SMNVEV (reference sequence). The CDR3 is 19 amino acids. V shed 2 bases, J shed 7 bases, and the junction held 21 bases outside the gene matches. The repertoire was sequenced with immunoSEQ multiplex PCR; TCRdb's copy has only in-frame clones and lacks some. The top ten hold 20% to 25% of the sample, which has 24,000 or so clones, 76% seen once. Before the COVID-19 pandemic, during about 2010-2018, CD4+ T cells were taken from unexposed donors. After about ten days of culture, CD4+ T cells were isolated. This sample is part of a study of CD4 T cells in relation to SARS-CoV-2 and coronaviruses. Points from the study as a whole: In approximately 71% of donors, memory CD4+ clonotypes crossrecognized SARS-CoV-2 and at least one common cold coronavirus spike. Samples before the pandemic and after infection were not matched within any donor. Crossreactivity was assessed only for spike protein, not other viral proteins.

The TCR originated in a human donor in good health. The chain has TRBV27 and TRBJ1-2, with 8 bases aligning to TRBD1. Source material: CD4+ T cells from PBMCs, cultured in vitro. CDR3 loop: CASSLTPISMGRGLRGYTF. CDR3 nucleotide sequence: TGTGCCAGCAGTTTAACCCCGATATCCATGGGCAGGGGGCTACGTGGCTACACCTTC.